The clone carrying this T cell receptor (beta chain) was observed at least ten times. This specimen comes from a study of T-cell reconstitution after alpha-beta-depleted transplantation in children. Library preparation (for TCRbeta) was performed with unique molecular identifiers. TCRdb reanalysed the PCR reads using MiXCR and keeps one entry per CDR3 protein. The table has fewer than 550,000 distinct CDR3 sequences, around 10% seen once. With 6 bases removed from V and 0 bases from J, the gap between germline ends came to 24 bases. This CDR3 spans 19 amino acids. The germline V gene has CDR1 MRHNA and CDR2 SNTAGT.

The TCR comes from a female patient aged 2-15 years who had a stem cell transplant for aplastic anemia, so the T cells may come from the graft donor. This chain uses TRBV6-4 with TRBJ1-5; TRBD1 might be the D (5 bases). This specimen was PBMCs, mostly from graft donor cells, taken 180 days after TCRalphabeta/CD19-depleted stem cell transplant. In DNA, the CDR3 is TGTGCCAGCAGCCCTGTACCGGGACGGGCCTCATATAGCAATCAGCCCCAGCATTTT. Its translation is CASSPVPGRASYSNQPQHF.